This entry lists 20 T cell receptor beta chains sequenced from one sample in a study of cytomegalovirus exposure and HLA in healthy donors. Profiled with immunoSEQ multiplex PCR; TCRdb holds only in-frame clones, not every one. Of approximately 190,000 clones in the sample, approximately 84% were seen once. The sequenced sample consisted of PBMCs. These receptors were collected from a man between 18 and 29 years old in good health and CMV-seropositive.

The rearrangement links TRBV7-2 to TRBJ2-7; TRBD2 matches 13 bases. Germline V gene sequence: CDR1 SGHTA, CDR2 FQGNSA. The CDR3 runs to 15 residues. V lost 5 bases, J lost 4 bases, and 5 bases stayed unmatched. CDR3 sequence: CASSQLAGGQYEQYF. CDR3 DNA sequence: TGTGCCAGCAGCCAACTAGCGGGAGGGCAATACGAGCAGTACTTC.

The chain joins TRBV7-6 to TRBJ2-7; TRBD1 might be the D (6 bases). This CDR3 region has 14 residues. The germline V gene encodes CDR1 SGHVS and CDR2 FNYEAQ. Trimming took 5 bases from V and 9 from J, leaving 20 bases between them. CDR3 nucleotide sequence: TGTGCCAGCAGCCCCAGGGGCAGGGCAAATGGGCAGTACTTC. Translated, it gives CASSPRGRANGQYF.

This rearrangement joins TRBV30 to TRBJ2-7, with TRBD2 matching over 7 bases. Germline V gene sequence: CDR1 GTSNPN, CDR2 SVGIG (reference sequence). Germline trimming cut 4 bases from V and 4 bases from J; bases unmatched to any gene: 4. This CDR3 region has 12 residues. The CDR3 region has the DNA TGTGCCTGGACCACGGGGGGATACGAGCAGTACTTC. This codes for CAWTTGGYEQYF.

V usage is TRBV13 and J usage is TRBJ2-5, with 7 bases fitting TRBD2. After removal of 4 bases from V and 4 bases from J, the junction contained 6 bases not matched to a gene. This CDR3 has 14 residues. Per the germline V gene, CDR1 is PRHDT and CDR2 is FYEKMQ (reference sequence). The CDR3 nucleotides read TGTGCCAGCAGCTCCAGACTAGCAGGAGAGACCCAGTACTTC. Protein product: CASSSRLAGETQYF.

The chain employs TRBV5-6 and TRBJ2-1, with TRBD2 matching over 9 bases. The CDR3 loop spans 17 amino acids. J lost 2 bases, V lost 1 base, and 7 bases had no gene match. Germline-derived CDR1 and CDR2 are SGHDT and YYEEEE. The CDR3, as DNA: TGTGCCAGCAGCTTGTCCCCGACTAGCGGAGCCTACAATGAGCAGTTCTTC. Amino acid sequence: CASSLSPTSGAYNEQFF.

This chain connects TRBV19 to TRBJ1-5; 8 bases match TRBD1. Per the germline V gene, CDR1 is LNHDA and CDR2 is SQIVND (reference sequence). Trimming at V came to 6 bases and at J to 5 bases, leaving 18 bases not matched to a gene. The CDR3 has 18 amino acids. For the CDR3, the DNA is TGTGCCAGTAGCACGATAAACATTGGGACAGGCCTTGATCAGCCCCAGCATTTT. Amino acid sequence: CASSTINIGTGLDQPQHF.

The V and J genes are TRBV5-1 and TRBJ1-4; 7 positions agree with TRBD1. CDR3 length: 15 amino acids. CDR1 is SGHRS, CDR2 YFSETQ, per germline. V gave up 2 bases and J gave up 2 bases; unmatched junction bases: 3. CDR3: CASSLIQGTNEKLFF. For the CDR3, the DNA is TGCGCCAGCAGCTTAATACAGGGGACTAATGAAAAACTGTTTTTT.

This chain links TRBV7-3 with TRBJ2-2, with a tentative D call TRBD2 (6 bases). The CDR3 is 15 amino acids. V lost 5 bases to trimming and J lost 2 bases, with 12 bases between them. Looked up from germline, CDR1 is SGHTA and CDR2 is FQGTGA. DNA of the CDR3: TGTGCCAGCAGCCCTGGGACTTATAACACCGGGGAGCTGTTTTTT. It yields the protein CASSPGTYNTGELFF.

The genes are TRBV27 and TRBJ1-2; 8 bases are shared with TRBD1. Germline V gives CDR1 MNHEY, CDR2 SMNVEV (reference sequence). The J segment lost 6 bases and the V segment lost 6 bases, leaving 9 bases of the junction unmatched. The CDR3 totals 14 residues. CDR3 loop: CASSMTGEAHGYTF. CDR3 in DNA: TGTGCCAGCAGCATGACAGGGGAAGCACATGGCTACACCTTC.

The V gene is TRBV27, the J gene TRBJ1-1; TRBD1 might be the D (5 bases). V was trimmed by 5 bases and J by 0 bases, leaving 7 bases between them. The length of the CDR3 is 13 residues. Germline values: CDR1 MNHEY, CDR2 SMNVEV (reference sequence). CDR3 nucleotides: TGTGCCAGCAGTGGGGGGATGAACACTGAAGCTTTCTTT. Its protein product is CASSGGMNTEAFF.

The rearrangement links TRBV7-2 to TRBJ2-3; 10 bases are a match to TRBD2. This CDR3 has 17 residues. Germline assignment: CDR1 SGHTA and CDR2 FQGNSA. After removal of 5 bases from V and 5 bases from J, the junction contained 13 bases not matched to a gene. The CDR3 protein is CASSLKPGTSVGDTQYF. The CDR3 bases are TGTGCCAGCAGCCTCAAGCCCGGGACTAGCGTCGGAGATACGCAGTATTTT. Full variable domain (missing parts from reference TRBV7-2 and TRBJ2-3): GAGVSQSPSNKVTEKGKDVELRCDPISGHTALYWYRQSLGQGLEFLIYFQGNSAPDKSGLPSDRFSAERTGGSVSTLTIQRTQQEDSAVYLCASSLKPGTSVGDTQYFGPGTRLTVL.

This chain uses TRBV30 with TRBJ2-3; D perhaps matches TRBD1 (6 bases). The CDR3 extends over 12 amino acids. The germline gives CDR1 GTSNPN, CDR2 SVGIG (reference sequence). The V and J ends lost 3 bases and 5 bases respectively, with 9 bases between them. The CDR3 is CAWSPGEDTQYF. The CDR3 bases are TGTGCCTGGAGCCCAGGGGAAGATACGCAGTATTTT.

This clone was seen a few times. The rearrangement links TRBV6-5 to TRBJ1-2; 7 nucleotides align to TRBD1. V lost 5 bases to trimming and J lost 8 bases; unmatched junction nucleotides: 5. There are 12 residues in the CDR3. CDR1 MNHEY and CDR2 SVGAGI come from the germline V gene. CDR3 nucleotide sequence: TGTGCCAGCAGTCCCCAGGGGGACGGCTACACCTTC. Translating it yields CASSPQGDGYTF.

The rearrangement uses TRBV6-5 and TRBJ2-1, with no clear D. CDR1 is MNHEY and CDR2 is SVGAGI in the germline V gene. The CDR3 length is 15 residues. Trimming took 2 bases from V and 0 from J, leaving 8 bases between them. The CDR3 DNA follows: TGTGCCAGCAGTTACGATCTAAGCTCCTACAATGAGCAGTTCTTC. Amino acids: CASSYDLSSYNEQFF.

The gene calls are TRBV29-1 and TRBJ2-7, with D possibly being TRBD1 (6 bases). From germline, CDR1 is SQVTM and CDR2 ANQGSEA. The CDR3 contains 12 residues. Trimming removed 5 bases from V and 4 bases from J, with 12 bases in between. CDR3 amino acids: CSVQGILYEQYF. In nucleotides, the CDR3 is TGCAGCGTTCAGGGGATCTTGTACGAGCAGTACTTC.

The rearrangement uses TRBV9 and TRBJ2-3; 9 bases match TRBD2. The CDR3 covers 16 residues. Germline CDR1 is SGDLS and CDR2 is YYNGEE. The J segment lost 6 bases and the V segment lost 3 bases, leaving 11 bases of the junction unmatched. CDR3 amino acids: CASSAGTSSNSDTQYF. The DNA of the CDR3 is TGTGCCAGCAGCGCCGGGACTAGCAGTAATTCTGATACGCAGTATTTT.

The CDR3 sequence: CSGWPGVMNTEAFF. CDR3 sequence (DNA): TGCAGCGGCTGGCCCGGGGTTATGAACACTGAAGCTTTCTTT. J is TRBJ1-1 and V is TRBV29-1; D is undetermined. Trimming shortened V by 7 bases and J by 0 bases, and 15 bases separated the two germline ends. Per the germline V gene, CDR1 is SQVTM and CDR2 is ANQGSEA. The CDR3 totals 14 residues. The complete variable domain, with remaining parts taken from reference TRBV29-1 and TRBJ1-1, reads SAVISQKPSRDICQRGTSLTIQCQVDSQVTMMFWYRQQPGQSLTLIATANQGSEATYESGFVIDKFPISRPNLTFSTLTVSNMSPEDSSIYLCSGWPGVMNTEAFFGQGTRLTVV.

This chain connects TRBV29-1 to TRBJ2-1; 10 bases fit TRBD2. This CDR3 comprises 15 residues. The V gene's germline CDR1 is SQVTM and CDR2 ANQGSEA. Trimming at V came to 1 base and at J to 3 bases, leaving 3 bases not matched to a gene. Here the CDR3 DNA reads TGCAGCGTTGAAGTAACTAGCGGGGTCTACAATGAGCAGTTCTTC. The encoded protein is CSVEVTSGVYNEQFF.

This clone was seen more than once but under ten times. V gene TRBV21-1 combines with J gene TRBJ2-3; the tabulated D call, TRBD2, remains unverified against the DNA. TRBV21-1 is described as a pseudogene. The CDR3 sequence is 17 residues long. CDR3 sequence reads: CASSKAPRNVGEDTQYF. In DNA form, the CDR3 reads TGTGCCAGCAGCAAAGCCCCTCGTAATGTCGGGGAGGATACGCAGTATTTT.

The gene calls are TRBV30 and TRBJ2-1; TRBD1 is a possible D gene (6 bases). The germline V and J ends were trimmed by 5 bases and 3 bases, with 14 bases remaining between them. The germline V gene encodes CDR1 GTSNPN and CDR2 SVGIG (reference sequence). This CDR3 is 14 amino acids long. CDR3 DNA sequence: TGTGCCTGGGAAAGAGGGGGTAACTACAATGAGCAGTTCTTC. Translating it yields CAWERGGNYNEQFF.